This T cell receptor beta chain was profiled in a study of blood T cells in healthy people across ages. Combining a sample-barcoded 5' primer with a J-beta primer mix, a second PCR ran for 7 to 11 cycles. TCRdb recomputed calls from the 5' RACE reads with MiXCR, one row per CDR3 protein. The table records roughly 860,000 distinct CDR3 sequences, about 62% of them present only once. The CDR3 loop spans 15 amino acids. The germline V gene encodes CDR1 SGHKS and CDR2 YYEKEE (reference sequence). V lost 4 bases to trimming and J lost 10 bases; unmatched junction nucleotides: 9. The receptor's source is a man aged 30 to 39 in good health. The sample taken for sequencing was blood. The V gene is TRBV5-5, the J gene TRBJ1-6, with 9 nucleotides matching TRBD1. The CDR3 sequence: CASSSRDRVESPLHF. CDR3 in DNA: TGTGCCAGCAGCAGTCGGGACAGGGTGGAATCACCCCTCCACTTT.